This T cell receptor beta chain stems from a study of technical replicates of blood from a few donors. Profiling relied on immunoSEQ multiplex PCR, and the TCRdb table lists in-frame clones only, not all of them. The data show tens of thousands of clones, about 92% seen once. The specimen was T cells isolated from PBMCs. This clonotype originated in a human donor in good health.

CDR3 protein: CASSIPLTGANTEAFF. In DNA form, the CDR3 reads TGTGCCAGTAGTATCCCTCTGACAGGGGCGAACACTGAAGCTTTCTTT. The rearrangement links TRBV19 to TRBJ1-1, with 8 bases fitting TRBD1. CDR1 and CDR2 (germline): LNHDA, SQIVND (reference sequence). This CDR3 comprises 16 residues. Trimming removed 3 bases from V and 1 base from J; junction bases left unmatched: 7.